The entry that follows covers one T cell receptor (beta chain) sequence. This specimen comes from a study of blood T cell repertoires in COVID-19. Across the whole study: Some COVID-19 samples were acute and others convalescent; all came from the United States, Italy and Spain. PBMCs, B-cell-depleted T cells, or T cells provided the cDNA or gDNA that made up the material.

Methods used by the authors: Reference gene primer amplification in the assay estimated nucleated cell counts. Generated by immunoSEQ multiplex PCR, the TCRdb table keeps only in-frame clones and is missing some. V, J and clone size are those of that table, while D and trimming were read from the DNA. The sample carries about 90,000 clones, 70% to 85% recorded once. V lost 5 bases to trimming and J lost 3 bases, with 17 bases between them. The CDR3 totals 15 residues. Germline CDR1 and CDR2: SGHAT and FQNNGV. The clonotype originates from a man aged 65 to 85 with acute or convalescent COVID-19. Sequencing input: peripheral blood. The rearrangement joins TRBV11-2 to TRBJ2-7; weak D call: TRBD1 (6 bases). Here the CDR3 DNA reads TGTGCCAGCAGCCCCGCGAGGGACACAATCTACGAGCAGTACTTC. Its protein is CASSPARDTIYEQYF.